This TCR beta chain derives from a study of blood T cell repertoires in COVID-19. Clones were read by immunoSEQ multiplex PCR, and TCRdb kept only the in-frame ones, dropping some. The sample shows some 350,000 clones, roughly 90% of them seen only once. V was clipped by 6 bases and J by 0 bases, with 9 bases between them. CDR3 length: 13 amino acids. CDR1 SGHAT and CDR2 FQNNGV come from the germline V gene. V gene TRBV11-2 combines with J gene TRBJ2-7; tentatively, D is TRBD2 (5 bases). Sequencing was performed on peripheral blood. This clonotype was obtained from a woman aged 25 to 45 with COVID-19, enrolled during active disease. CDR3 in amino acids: CASRAAGSYEQYV. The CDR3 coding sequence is TGTGCCAGCAGGGCCGCGGGCTCCTACGAGCAGTACGTC.